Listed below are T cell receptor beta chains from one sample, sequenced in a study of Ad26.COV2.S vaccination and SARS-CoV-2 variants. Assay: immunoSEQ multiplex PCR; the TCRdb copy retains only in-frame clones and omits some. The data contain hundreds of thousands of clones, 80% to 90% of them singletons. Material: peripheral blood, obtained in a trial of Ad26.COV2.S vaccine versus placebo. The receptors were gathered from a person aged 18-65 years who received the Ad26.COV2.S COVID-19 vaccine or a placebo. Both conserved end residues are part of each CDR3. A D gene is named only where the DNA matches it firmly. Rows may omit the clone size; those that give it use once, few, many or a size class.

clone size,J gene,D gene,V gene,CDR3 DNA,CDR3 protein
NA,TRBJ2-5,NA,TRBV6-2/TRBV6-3,TGTGCCAGCAGCCGTCAAATAAGACAAGAGACCCAGTACTTC,CASSRQIRQETQYF
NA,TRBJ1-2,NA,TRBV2,TGTGCCAGCAGTGAATATGATGGCTACACCTTC,CASSEYDGYTF
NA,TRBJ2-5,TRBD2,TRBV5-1,TGCGCCAGCAGCCTTGGGACTAGCGGAGGACAAGAGACCCAGTACTTC,CASSLGTSGGQETQYF
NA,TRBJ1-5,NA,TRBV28,TGTGCCAGCAGCCTGGGGGGTGACAGAGGTCAGCCCCAGCATTTT,CASSLGGDRGQPQHF
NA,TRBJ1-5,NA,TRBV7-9,TGTGCCAGCAGCTTAGTGAGCAATCAGCCCCAGCATTTT,CASSLVSNQPQHF
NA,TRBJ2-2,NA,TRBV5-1,TGCGCCAGCAGCTTGGCGGGCAGGGCGGACACCGGGGAGCTGTTTTTT,CASSLAGRADTGELFF
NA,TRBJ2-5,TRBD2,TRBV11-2,TGTGCCAGCAGCGCCAGGACTAGCGGGGGTGTTGAGACCCAGTACTTC,CASSARTSGGVETQYF
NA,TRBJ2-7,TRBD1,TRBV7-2,TGTGCCAGCAGCTTAATGACGGGACAGTCCTACGAGCAGTACTTC,CASSLMTGQSYEQYF
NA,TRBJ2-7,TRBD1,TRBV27,TGTGCCAGCAGGCCCGGGACAGACCCCTCCTACGAGCAGTACTTC,CASRPGTDPSYEQYF
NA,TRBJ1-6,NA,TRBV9,TGTGCCAGCGCAACCACCGGGAGAGGGGATTCTCCCCTCCACTTT,CASATTGRGDSPLHF
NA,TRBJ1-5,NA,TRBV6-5,TGTGCCAGCAGTTCCGTCAATCAGCCCCAGCATTTT,CASSSVNQPQHF
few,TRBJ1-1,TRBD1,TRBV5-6,TGTGCCAGCAGCTTATCGGGACAGGGGAACACTGAAGCTTTCTTT,CASSLSGQGNTEAFF
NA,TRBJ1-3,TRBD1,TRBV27,TGTGCCAGCAGTTTAGGAGGGGGCACTGGAAACACCATATATTTT,CASSLGGGTGNTIYF
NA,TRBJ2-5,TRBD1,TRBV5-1,TGCGCCAGCAGCAGGACGGGACAGGATCAAGAGACCCAGTACTTC,CASSRTGQDQETQYF
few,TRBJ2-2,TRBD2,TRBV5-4,TGTGCCAGCAGGAGGACTAGCGGGACGAACACCGGGGAGCTGTTTTTT,CASRRTSGTNTGELFF
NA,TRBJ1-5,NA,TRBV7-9,TGTGCCAGCAGCTTAGCGGAGGGGTTAGTGTCGCCCCAGCATTTT,CASSLAEGLVSPQHF
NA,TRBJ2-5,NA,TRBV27,TGTGCCAGCAGTTTGTATTACCAAGAGACCCAGTACTTC,CASSLYYQETQYF
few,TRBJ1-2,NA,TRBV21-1,TGTGCCAGCAGCGGTCGGGGCCGTGGCTACACCTTC,CASSGRGRGYTF